The T cell receptor beta chain described here comes from a study of prognosis after radiotherapy for stage I lung cancer. Study-level information: About 5 patients had oligometastatic NSCLC after their primary tumor was surgically resected, and 14 to 15 patients had newly diagnosed primary stage I lung tumors. Squamous cell carcinoma affected seven patients, adenocarcinoma about eleven.

Each of two time points yielded roughly 6 milliliters of peripheral venous blood. This clonotype came up many times. V lost 5 bases and J 2 bases, leaving 13 bases between the germline ends. CDR1 and CDR2 from the germline V gene are SNHLY and FYNNEI. CDR3 length: 15 residues. TCR beta CDR3 was amplified from genomic DNA by two-round multiplex PCR. Primers specific to each TRBV and TRBJ gene drove first-round PCR. The second round, a PCR step, used universal primers. TCRdb recomputed calls from the multiplex PCR reads with MiXCR, one row per CDR3 protein. The table has 45,000 to 70,000 distinct CDR3 sequences, less than 30% seen once.

The sample in question was PBMCs, obtained before or after stereotactic body radiation therapy (not recorded which). The V and J genes are TRBV2 and TRBJ1-5; D remains ambiguous. The sequence came from a donor over 45 with non-small cell lung cancer. The CDR3 DNA follows: TGTGCCAGCAGTCGACCCCCTCGCGGCAATCAGCCCCAGCATTTT. It encodes CASSRPPRGNQPQHF.